This T cell receptor (beta chain) was profiled in a study of long-term antiretroviral therapy in people with HIV. Survey level was the resolution at which the v3.0 immunoSEQ assay ran. Sequencing used immunoSEQ multiplex PCR; TCRdb keeps in-frame clones, though not all of them. The sample holds 32,000 or so clones, about 90% seen once. CDR1 SGHNT and CDR2 YYREEE come from the germline V gene (reference sequence). V lost 4 bases, J lost 8 bases, and 16 bases stayed unmatched. The CDR3 consists of 18 residues. The clonotype comes from a man aged 50 to 60 with HIV. The sample in question was unsorted PBMCs, obtained 3.2 years before starting antiretroviral therapy. This sequence joins TRBV5-4 and TRBJ2-3, with 13 bases matching TRBD2. DNA of the CDR3: TGTGCCAGCAGCCCCGGACTAGCGGGGGATGCCACCGCTGGTACGCAGTATTTT. It specifies CASSPGLAGDATAGTQYF.